This T cell receptor beta chain came from a study of brain T cells in children with intractable seizures. Findings of the study overall: Top 50 brain clonotypes included both public and private clones. Pre-surgery blood may have been undersampled, hiding some clones.

Only cases whose brain tissue showed the highest T cell transcript signatures were sequenced. Before surgery, patients took at least one anti-epileptic drug. Produced via immunoSEQ multiplex PCR; TCRdb's table is partial and in-frame only. This table has 5,000 or so clones, about 91% appearing once. Germline loops: CDR1 SGHAT, CDR2 FQNNGV. V was trimmed by 4 bases and J by 5 bases, leaving 11 bases between them. This CDR3 region has 13 residues. Concerning this clone itself: The antigen is not known.

The chain combines TRBV11-2 with TRBJ2-5; maybe TRBD2 (6 bases). The sequencing here drew on resected brain tissue, taken at surgery. This sequence was found in a boy under three years old with focal cortical dysplasia and intractable seizures. This chain's CDR3 is CASSWYGGETQYF. The CDR3 coding sequence is TGTGCCAGCAGCTGGTATGGAGGGGAGACCCAGTACTTC.